This TCR beta chain stems from a study of T-cell reconstitution after alpha-beta-depleted transplantation in children. Trimming at V came to 3 bases and at J to 2 bases, leaving 13 bases not matched to a gene. The CDR3 is made up of 19 amino acids. Looked up from germline, CDR1 is SGHRS and CDR2 is YFSETQ. For TCRbeta, the library was prepared with unique molecular identifiers. Each CDR3 protein is one row after TCRdb ran MiXCR on the PCR reads. The sample lists about 540,000 distinct CDR3 sequences, about a sixth seen once, with 3.3% in the top ten. The sequence derives from a human donor who donated a stem cell graft to a child with acute lymphoblastic leukemia. The chain carries TRBV5-1 and TRBJ2-3; 12 bases agree with TRBD2. The specimen was PBMCs from the stem cell graft donor, collected from the stem cell graft. CDR3 sequence: CASSSPLAGGRRSTDTQYF. In DNA form, the CDR3 reads TGCGCCAGCAGCTCTCCCCTAGCGGGAGGGCGGAGATCCACAGATACGCAGTATTTT.